What follows are 32 T cell receptor beta chains derived from one specimen sequenced in a study of liver allograft versus peripheral blood T cells. At the level of the study: Transplanted-liver and recipient peripheral blood T cell receptor repertoires were compared.

TCRdb used MiXCR to reprocess the reads, holding one entry per CDR3 protein. This table has some 7,000 distinct CDR3 sequences, around 17% appearing once. These receptors originate from a human patient who had a liver transplant. The graft donor may be the source of some T cells.

This clonotype qualifies as medium-sized. J is TRBJ2-2 and V is TRBV10-3; 8 nucleotides align to TRBD1. The V gene's germline CDR1 is ENHRY and CDR2 SYGVKD. The V segment lost 7 bases and the J segment 4 bases; nucleotides outside the gene matches: 8. The CDR3 spans 15 residues. In DNA, the CDR3 is TGTGCCATCACCGACAGGGGAGGAGGCACCGGGGAGCTGTTTTTT. This translates into CAITDRGGGTGELFF.

The chain links TRBV5-1 to TRBJ1-1; D is unclear. Trimming took off 1 base at V and 0 bases at J, with 13 bases between the two ends. CDR1 and CDR2 from the germline V gene are SGHRS and YFSETQ. The length of the CDR3 is 16 residues. The CDR3 reads CASSLLSGTLNTEAFF. CDR3 bases: TGCGCCAGCAGCTTGTTATCAGGAACTTTGAACACTGAAGCTTTCTTT.

By share, this clonotype counts as medium-sized. The chain recombines TRBV18 with TRBJ1-2; D may be TRBD1 (6 bases). The CDR3 sequence is 13 residues long. The germline gives CDR1 KGHSH, CDR2 LQKENI. V was cut by 5 bases and J by 4 bases, with 11 bases left in between. CDR3 sequence reads: CASSDRWSYGYTF. In nucleotides, the CDR3 is TGTGCCAGCTCAGACAGGTGGAGCTATGGCTACACCTTC.

The table lists this clonotype with a few counts. The chain couples TRBV6-2 or TRBV6-3 to TRBJ2-5; possible D gene TRBD2, 7 bases. Deletions cut 2 bases from V and 3 bases from J, with 10 bases between. There are 14 residues in the CDR3. Germline-derived CDR1 and CDR2 are MNHEY and SVGEGT. The CDR3 loop reads CASSYRGGEETQYF. CDR3 nucleotide sequence: TGTGCCAGCAGTTACAGGGGGGGGGAAGAGACCCAGTACTTC.

With respect to this clonotype: The likely explanation is a read error, given a far larger clone one base away. The chain recombines TRBV27 with TRBJ1-4, with 8 nucleotides matching TRBD1. In germline, CDR1 is MNHEY, CDR2 SMNVEV (reference sequence). Trimming removed 0 bases from V and 7 bases from J; junction bases left unmatched: 4. CDR3 size: 15 residues. The CDR3 bases are TGTGCCAGCAGTTTATCGGACAGGGAGGCTGAAAAACTGTTTTTT. Its translation: CASSLSDREAEKLFF.

This clonotype is deemed medium-sized. The gene calls are TRBV6-5 and TRBJ1-1, with D unclear. The CDR3 spans 14 residues. Trimming left V 0 bases short and J 4 bases short, with 9 bases between. Germline V gene lookup returns CDR1 MNHEY and CDR2 SVGAGI. CDR3 sequence (DNA): TGTGCCAGCAGTTACTCGCAAACAGCCACTGAAGCTTTCTTT. Protein sequence: CASSYSQTATEAFF.

The rearrangement links TRBV20-1 to TRBJ1-1; D is perhaps TRBD1 (5 bases). CDR1 DFQATT and CDR2 SNEGSKA come from the germline V gene (reference sequence). Trimming left V 5 bases short and J 1 base short, with 8 bases between. The CDR3 consists of 12 residues. CDR3 amino acids: CSALQGNTEAFF. DNA of the CDR3: TGCAGTGCTCTCCAGGGGAACACTGAAGCTTTCTTT.

This clonotype was counted only a few times. The J gene is TRBJ1-1, the V gene TRBV5-1; D is unclear. With 2 bases removed from V and 6 bases from J, the gap between germline ends came to 14 bases. The CDR3 sequence is 14 residues long. Per the germline V gene, CDR1 is SGHRS and CDR2 is YFSETQ. This CDR3 reads CASSLGRFVAEAFF. CDR3 in DNA: TGCGCCAGCAGCTTAGGGCGGTTCGTCGCTGAAGCTTTCTTT.

This clonotype was seen a handful of times. This chain joins TRBV7-2 and TRBJ2-3, with 10 bases that match TRBD2. The CDR3 runs to 16 residues. The V segment lost 1 base and the J segment 4 bases; nucleotides outside the gene matches: 5. Looked up from germline, CDR1 is SGHTA and CDR2 is FQGNSA. The CDR3 sequence: CASSLGGLAVADTQYF. The CDR3 DNA sequence: TGTGCCAGCAGCTTAGGCGGACTAGCGGTCGCAGATACGCAGTATTTT.

In this sample, this clonotype is medium-sized. V gene TRBV5-4 combines with J gene TRBJ1-2; D unclear. Germline V gene sequence: CDR1 SGHNT, CDR2 YYREEE (reference sequence). The V and J ends lost 0 bases and 7 bases respectively, with 16 bases between them. This CDR3 has 15 residues. Here the CDR3 reads CASSLVSVTGRGYTF. The DNA for the CDR3 is TGTGCCAGCAGCTTGGTCTCGGTGACCGGGCGTGGCTACACCTTC.

By sample share, this clonotype is medium-sized. The V call is TRBV6-2 or TRBV6-3, the J call TRBJ1-2; 9 positions match TRBD1. The V segment lost 7 bases and the J segment 0 bases; nucleotides outside the gene matches: 6. The germline CDR1 and CDR2 sequences are MNHEY and SVGEGT. The CDR3 has 15 amino acids. CDR3 sequence (DNA): TGTGCCAGCACCGACAGGGGGAGAACTAACTATGGCTACACCTTC. Translation gives CASTDRGRTNYGYTF.

The rearrangement links TRBV5-5 to TRBJ2-7; TRBD1 aligns across 8 bases. Germline lookup yields CDR1 SGHKS and CDR2 YYEKEE (reference sequence). This CDR3 is 15 amino acids long. V lost 2 bases to trimming and J lost 2 bases; unmatched junction nucleotides: 6. The CDR3 region is CASSLNGQGAYEQYF. CDR3 nucleotides: TGTGCCAGCAGCTTAAATGGACAGGGTGCCTACGAGCAGTACTTC.

The table lists this clonotype with a few counts. The V and J genes are TRBV5-4 and TRBJ1-1, with D uncertain. V lost 4 bases and J 2 bases, leaving 6 bases between the germline ends. The germline V gene encodes CDR1 SGHNT and CDR2 YYREEE (reference sequence). This CDR3 spans 12 amino acids. CDR3 nucleotide sequence: TGTGCCAGCAGCCGGGGAAACACTGAAGCTTTCTTT. It is translated as CASSRGNTEAFF.

Relative to its sample, this clonotype is medium-sized. The chain is built from TRBV12-3 or TRBV12-4 and TRBJ1-4; 9 bases agree with TRBD1. The V and J ends lost 1 base and 2 bases, in that order; junction bases with no gene match: 17. The CDR3 sequence is 21 residues long. Here the CDR3 reads CASSLVLRYSTGGGTNEKLFF. The CDR3 DNA reads as TGTGCCAGCAGTTTAGTCCTGCGGTACTCGACAGGGGGAGGGACTAATGAAAAACTGTTTTTT.

On this clonotype: This clone may be a read error of a much larger clone one base away. The rearrangement uses TRBV18 and TRBJ1-5; D remains unclear. The CDR3 length is 12 residues. Germline V gene sequence: CDR1 KGHSH, CDR2 LQKENI. Trimming stripped 5 bases from V and 6 bases from J, with 8 bases between. The CDR3 region is CASSVPSQPQHF. In DNA, the CDR3 is TGTGCCAGCTCAGTACCGAGTCAGCCCCAGCATTTT.

The sample holds a few counts of this clonotype. The chain joins TRBV3-1 to TRBJ1-5, with D possibly being TRBD1 (5 bases). The CDR3 spans 16 residues. V was cut by 4 bases and J by 0 bases, with 13 bases left in between. Germline loops: CDR1 LGHDT, CDR2 YNNKEL (reference sequence). CDR3 bases: TGTGCCAGCAGCCCACGGCTCGGGACTAGCAATCAGCCCCAGCATTTT. Translation: CASSPRLGTSNQPQHF.

The CDR3 bases are TGTGCCACCGGCCGGGGACAGGGGGCTTTCTTT. Protein: CATGRGQGAFF. The rearrangement joins TRBV2 to TRBJ1-1, with 10 bases lining up with TRBD1. Germline V gives CDR1 SNHLY, CDR2 FYNNEI. J lost 11 bases, V lost 10 bases, and 7 bases had no gene match. The CDR3 covers 11 residues.

This clonotype is medium-sized (0.01 to 0.1%) in the sample. V is TRBV11-3 and J is TRBJ1-5, with a tentative D call TRBD1 (5 bases). The germline V gene encodes CDR1 SGHNT and CDR2 YENEEA. CDR3 size: 16 residues. V was cut by 1 base and J by 5 bases, with 15 bases left in between. The CDR3 region is CASSLGRRASDQPQHF. In nucleotides, the CDR3 is TGTGCCAGCAGCTTAGGGCGCAGGGCTAGTGATCAGCCCCAGCATTTT.

This clonotype was recorded a few times. DNA for the CDR3: TGCAGTGCTTCGGGGGGCTACGAGCAGTACTTC. Protein sequence: CSASGGYEQYF. The gene calls are TRBV20-1 and TRBJ2-7, with 7 nucleotides matching TRBD2. The V gene's germline CDR1 is DFQATT and CDR2 SNEGSKA (reference sequence). The length of the CDR3 is 11 residues. V gave up 5 bases and J gave up 3 bases; unmatched junction bases: 1.

This clonotype was counted a few times. This chain links TRBV5-6 with TRBJ2-1, with D possibly TRBD2 on 6 matching bases. This CDR3 contains 12 residues. Germline V gene data show CDR1 as SGHDT and CDR2 as YYEEEE. Trimming stripped 3 bases from V and 5 bases from J, with 6 bases between. CDR3 region: CASSWEDNEQFF. The CDR3 nucleotides are TGTGCCAGCAGCTGGGAGGACAATGAGCAGTTCTTC. Full variable domain (rest looked up from reference TRBV5-6 and TRBJ2-1): DAGVTQSPTHLIKTRGQQVTLRCSPKSGHDTVSWYQQALGQGPQFIFQYYEEEERQRGNFPDRFSGHQFPNYSSELNVNALLLGDSALYLCASSWEDNEQFFGPGTRLTVL.

Concerning this clonotype itself: This may be a read error, as it is one base from a much larger clone. The CDR3, as DNA: TGTGCCAGTAGTCCTTGGACTAGCGGGATCGTAAATAAGCAGTTCTTC. Amino acid sequence: CASSPWTSGIVNKQFF. The chain uses TRBV19 and TRBJ2-1, with 12 bases fitting TRBD2. The trim removed 5 bases at V and 11 bases at J, leaving 13 bases unmatched. The CDR3 extends over 16 amino acids. Per the germline V gene, CDR1 is LNHDA and CDR2 is SQIVND (reference sequence).

This clonotype is medium-sized by share. This chain joins TRBV7-9 and TRBJ1-3; no reliable D call. Trimming removed 2 bases from V and 2 bases from J, with 10 bases in between. This CDR3 comprises 15 residues. CDR1 is SEHNR and CDR2 is FQNEAQ in the germline V gene (reference sequence). The CDR3 nucleotides are TGTGCCAGCAGCTTAAGTAGGACTACTGGAAACACCATATATTTT. As protein: CASSLSRTTGNTIYF.

This clonotype was counted a few times. The chain links TRBV18 to TRBJ2-5; no definite D call. Germline V gives CDR1 KGHSH, CDR2 LQKENI. CDR3 length equals 12 residues. Trimming stripped 6 bases from V and 2 bases from J, with 7 bases between. The CDR3 DNA sequence: TGTGCCAGCTCGGGGTATCAAGAGACCCAGTACTTC. Translating it yields CASSGYQETQYF.

Turning to this clonotype: Given a much more abundant clone one base away, this may be a read error. The chain employs TRBV6-6 and TRBJ1-2; 9 nucleotides match TRBD1. The CDR3 totals 13 residues. Germline lookup yields CDR1 MNHNY and CDR2 SVGAGI (reference sequence). Trimming removed 7 bases from V and 14 bases from J; junction bases left unmatched: 14. The CDR3 loop reads CASTPRDRESGTF. In DNA, the CDR3 is TGTGCCAGCACTCCCCGGGACAGGGAAAGTGGGACCTTC.

V gene TRBV20-1 combines with J gene TRBJ2-7; D may correspond to TRBD1 or TRBD2 (6 bases each). Trimming left V 1 base short and J 7 bases short, with 17 bases between. The CDR3 is 14 residues long. Looked up from germline, CDR1 is DFQATT and CDR2 is SNEGSKA (reference sequence). CDR3 sequence reads: CSARGAWGAREQYF. CDR3 nucleotides: TGCAGTGCTAGAGGGGCCTGGGGGGCTCGGGAGCAGTACTTC.

In this sample, this clonotype turned up a few times. This chain uses TRBV20-1 with TRBJ2-1; 9 bases match TRBD2. Germline V gene sequence: CDR1 DFQATT, CDR2 SNEGSKA (reference sequence). The CDR3 length is 14 residues. V lost 1 base to trimming and J lost 5 bases; unmatched junction nucleotides: 3. The CDR3 is CSARGGLAHNEQFF. CDR3 DNA: TGCAGTGCTAGAGGGGGACTAGCCCACAATGAGCAGTTCTTC.

With respect to this clonotype: With a much larger clone just one base away, this may be a read error. V usage is TRBV11-2 and J usage is TRBJ2-7; 7 bases align to TRBD2. The CDR3 extends over 15 amino acids. Per germline, CDR1 SGHAT and CDR2 FQNNGV. The CDR3 region is CASSLAASGFYELYF. The CDR3 DNA sequence: TGTGCCAGCAGCTTAGCGGCTAGCGGTTTCTACGAGCTGTACTTC.

This clonotype is deemed medium-sized. The V call is TRBV19, the J call TRBJ2-2; possibly TRBD1 for D (6 bases). The germline V and J ends were trimmed by 6 bases and 3 bases, with 11 bases remaining between them. CDR1 LNHDA and CDR2 SQIVND come from the germline V gene (reference sequence). The CDR3 totals 14 residues. CDR3 in DNA: TGTGCCAGTAGGACAGGTTGGGACACCGGGGAGCTGTTTTTT. This encodes CASRTGWDTGELFF.

Relative to its sample, this clonotype is medium-sized. The chain combines TRBV24-1 with TRBJ2-2, with D perhaps TRBD2 (7 bases). The CDR3 consists of 16 residues. V lost 7 bases and J 6 bases, leaving 20 bases between the germline ends. CDR1 and CDR2 from the germline V gene are KGHDR and SFDVKD. The CDR3 is CATSDSGRGDAGELFF. In DNA form, the CDR3 reads TGTGCCACCAGCGACTCTGGGAGGGGGGATGCCGGGGAGCTGTTTTTT.

This clonotype is medium-sized in the sample. The chain links TRBV27 to TRBJ1-1; D ambiguous. This CDR3 comprises 15 residues. Germline CDR1 and CDR2: MNHEY and SMNVEV (reference sequence). V was cut by 5 bases and J by 1 base, with 14 bases left in between. The CDR3 sequence: CASSPQRTGNTEAFF. The CDR3 region has the DNA TGTGCCAGCAGTCCTCAAAGGACGGGGAACACTGAAGCTTTCTTT.

This clonotype appeared many times. The chain carries TRBV7-9 and TRBJ2-3, with TRBD1 as a possible D gene (5 bases). The CDR3 runs to 15 residues. The V gene's germline CDR1 is SEHNR and CDR2 FQNEAQ (reference sequence). V was trimmed by 3 bases and J by 0 bases, leaving 10 bases between them. Written as DNA, the CDR3 is TGTGCCAGCAGCTTCGGTCAGGGAAGCACAGATACGCAGTATTTT. Protein sequence: CASSFGQGSTDTQYF.

There are many counts of this clonotype. The rearrangement links TRBV6-5 to TRBJ2-3; D is uncertain. The V gene's germline CDR1 is MNHEY and CDR2 SVGAGI. The CDR3 extends over 13 amino acids. Trimming pared 7 bases from V and 1 base from J, leaving 9 bases between. CDR3 DNA sequence: TGTGCCAGCAAAGTTCCGGGCACAGATACGCAGTATTTT. It codes for CASKVPGTDTQYF.